The 14 T cell receptor beta chains below were found in one sample sequenced in a study of blood T cell repertoires in COVID-19. Sequencing was performed with immunoSEQ multiplex PCR; in TCRdb, only in-frame clones are kept and a portion is missing. The table has 250,000 to 300,000 clones, 88% seen once. Sequenced: PBMCs or T cells enriched from blood (not recorded which). These receptors were obtained from an older woman in a cohort exposed to, infected with or recovered from COVID-19 (not recorded which).

The gene calls are TRBV19 and TRBJ2-1, with D possibly being TRBD2 (6 bases). Germline V lookup: CDR1 LNHDA, CDR2 SQIVND (reference sequence). Trimming removed 3 bases from V and 3 bases from J, with 15 bases in between. The CDR3 has 16 amino acids. Written as DNA, the CDR3 is TGTGCCAGTAGTATGCGGGCGGCTAGCGTCTACAATGAGCAGTTCTTC. Its translation: CASSMRAASVYNEQFF.

This rearrangement joins TRBV2 to TRBJ1-6; no reliable D call. This CDR3 contains 13 residues. Germline V CDR1 and CDR2: SNHLY, FYNNEI. The ends were cut back, 5 bases at V and 5 bases at J, with 7 bases in the middle. In DNA, the CDR3 is TGTGCCAGCAGTACGGTTAATAATTCACCCCTCCACTTT. This translates into CASSTVNNSPLHF.

The chain recombines TRBV5-1 with TRBJ2-7; 10 positions agree with TRBD1. The ends lost 3 bases at V and 2 bases at J; junction bases unmatched: 17. The CDR3 length is 19 residues. From germline, CDR1 is SGHRS and CDR2 YFSETQ. CDR3 nucleotide sequence: TGCGCCAGCAGCTCCGCCGGGACAGGGGACAGCGGGAGTCCCTACGAGCAGTACTTC. This codes for CASSSAGTGDSGSPYEQYF. Full variable domain (remainder filled in from reference TRBV5-1 and TRBJ2-7): KAGVTQTPRYLIKTRGQQVTLSCSPISGHRSVSWYQQTPGQGLQFLFEYFSETQRNKGNFPGRFSGRQFSNSRSEMNVSTLELGDSALYLCASSSAGTGDSGSPYEQYFGPGTRLTVT.

The chain combines TRBV19 with TRBJ2-6, with D maybe TRBD2 (6 bases). Between the trimmed V and J ends, which lost 4 bases and 2 bases, there was a span of 12 bases. The length of the CDR3 is 16 residues. Germline V gene sequence: CDR1 LNHDA, CDR2 SQIVND (reference sequence). The DNA for the CDR3 is TGTGCCAGTAGTACTCTGGGCGGGGCTGGGGCCAACGTCCTGACTTTC. Encoded protein: CASSTLGGAGANVLTF.

V usage is TRBV27 and J usage is TRBJ2-7; 9 positions match TRBD2. The CDR3 sequence is 17 residues long. Germline CDR1 is MNHEY and CDR2 is SMNVEV (reference sequence). Unmatched junction bases numbered 14, after V lost 3 bases and J lost 5 bases. The CDR3 region is CASSFKGAGGPSDEQYF. CDR3 DNA: TGTGCCAGCAGTTTCAAGGGGGCGGGAGGGCCCAGTGACGAGCAGTACTTC.

CDR3 in DNA: TGTGCCAGCAGCAATAAACAGCTCACTGAAGCTTTCTTT. It encodes CASSNKQLTEAFF. J is TRBJ1-1 and V is TRBV7-2; D gene unclear. The ends were cut back, 5 bases at V and 4 bases at J, with 11 bases in the middle. The CDR3 runs 13 residues. Germline values: CDR1 SGHTA, CDR2 FQGNSA.

This chain uses TRBV6-5 with TRBJ2-7; 8 nucleotides match TRBD2. CDR1 and CDR2 from the germline V gene are MNHEY and SVGAGI. The length of the CDR3 is 16 residues. J was trimmed by 2 bases and V by 0 bases; bases with no gene match: 6. DNA for the CDR3: TGTGCCAGCAGTTACTCCACGCGGGAGGCAACCTACGAGCAGTACTTC. Protein: CASSYSTREATYEQYF.

The V and J genes are TRBV3-1 (or the pseudogene TRBV3-2) and TRBJ1-4; D is unresolved. V lost 1 base and J lost 8, with 11 bases in between. The germline V gene encodes CDR1 LGHDT and CDR2 YNNKEL (reference sequence). CDR3 length: 14 residues. DNA of the CDR3: TGTGCCAGCAGCCAAGGCTCAGGATGGGAAAAACTGTTTTTT. It specifies CASSQGSGWEKLFF.

In this sample, this clone turned up a few times. The chain combines TRBV6-5 with TRBJ2-7; D is unclear. CDR1 MNHEY and CDR2 SVGAGI come from the germline V gene. V shed 7 bases and J shed 0 bases, with 10 bases lying between them. This CDR3 is 13 amino acids long. CDR3 nucleotide sequence: TGTGCCAGCAACGTGAGGAGCTCCTACGAGCAGTACTTC. Its translation is CASNVRSSYEQYF.

This chain links TRBV28 with TRBJ2-7, with 10 nucleotides matching TRBD1. This CDR3 has 14 residues. With V trimmed by 5 bases and J by 3 bases, 4 bases remained unmatched. Germline V gene sequence: CDR1 MDHEN, CDR2 SYDVKM. The CDR3 region is CASSGTGVIYEQYF. CDR3 DNA: TGTGCCAGCAGTGGGACAGGGGTAATCTACGAGCAGTACTTC.

V usage is TRBV12-3 or TRBV12-4 and J usage is TRBJ2-7, with D tentatively TRBD2 (5 bases). This CDR3 is built from 13 residues. Trimming removed 9 bases at V and 2 bases at J, with 14 bases between. In DNA form, the CDR3 reads TGTGCCAGTTCAAAGGACTCCCCCTACGAGCAGTACTTC. Translation gives CASSKDSPYEQYF.

This chain joins TRBV28 and TRBJ1-6; D is perhaps TRBD1 (6 bases). The CDR3 sequence is 19 residues long. V was pared by 2 bases and J by 3 bases, with 20 bases between. CDR1 is MDHEN, CDR2 SYDVKM, per germline. The CDR3: CASSLLATGPERYNSPLHF. The CDR3 nucleotides read TGTGCCAGCAGTTTACTTGCGACAGGCCCAGAACGCTATAATTCACCCCTCCACTTT.

The J gene is TRBJ2-5, the V gene TRBV29-1; no reliable D call. This CDR3 is 12 amino acids long. Germline CDR1 and CDR2: SQVTM and ANQGSEA. V lost 0 bases and J lost 4, with 6 bases in between. The CDR3 protein is CSVEDFGETQYF. The CDR3 region has the DNA TGCAGCGTTGAAGATTTCGGAGAGACCCAGTACTTC.

The V call is TRBV21-1, the J call TRBJ2-1; the table assigns TRBD1, which was not confirmed against the DNA. TRBV21-1 is a pseudogene segment. The CDR3 contains 16 residues. CDR3 in DNA: TGTGCCAGCAGCAAAGTTACCGGGACAGGGGGAAATGAGCAGTTCTTC. Encoded protein: CASSKVTGTGGNEQFF.